This record covers a single T cell receptor (beta chain). This CDR3 has 14 residues. V was clipped by 6 bases and J by 2 bases, with 13 bases between them. Germline V gene sequence: CDR1 LNHDA, CDR2 SQIVND (reference sequence). This sample is drawn from a study of blood T cell repertoires in COVID-19. Assay used: immunoSEQ multiplex PCR; TCRdb lists only in-frame clones, some missing. The data hold roughly 220,000 clones, with 80% to 90% observed a single time. V and J are TRBV19 and TRBJ1-2; a possible D gene is TRBD1 (6 bases). This TCR came from a woman aged 18-35 years in a cohort exposed to, infected with or recovered from COVID-19 (not recorded which). The sample comprised PBMCs or T cells enriched from blood (not recorded which). DNA of the CDR3: TGTGCCAGTAGAACACCAGGACAGAACTATGGCTACACCTTC. This sequence encodes CASRTPGQNYGYTF.